This entry lists 29 T cell receptor beta chains sequenced from one sample in a study of T cell repertoires in cytomegalovirus infection. From the reads, TCRdb called clonotypes with MiXCR, one entry per CDR3 protein. The sample carries about 680,000 distinct CDR3 sequences, around 24% recorded once. Sequencing was performed on CD8+ T cells from PBMCs. These receptors all come from a human donor in good health (CMV status not recorded). Some clones in this sample may be carry-over from other donors' samples.

This clonotype was seen only once. This chain uses TRBV20-1 with TRBJ2-2; unclear D gene. CDR3 size: 12 residues. CDR1 is DFQATT, CDR2 SNEGSKA, per germline (reference sequence). Trimming left V 3 bases short and J 8 bases short, with 10 bases between. The DNA of the CDR3 is TGCAGTGCTAGGGGCCCGACTGGGGAGCTGTTTTTT. As protein: CSARGPTGELFF.

There are a few counts of this clonotype. The V and J genes are TRBV3-1 and TRBJ2-3; TRBD2 aligns across 7 bases. This CDR3 has 15 residues. Germline V gene data show CDR1 as LGHDT and CDR2 as YNNKEL (reference sequence). V lost 1 base, J lost 3 bases, and 4 bases stayed unmatched. CDR3 region: CASSQGGGRTDTQYF. In DNA form, the CDR3 reads TGTGCCAGCAGCCAAGGCGGGGGAAGGACAGATACGCAGTATTTT.

The rearrangement uses TRBV6-1 and TRBJ1-5; a weak D match, TRBD1 (5 bases). This CDR3 comprises 11 residues. Germline assignment: CDR1 MNHNS and CDR2 SASEGT. V lost 0 bases and J lost 16, with 10 bases in between. CDR3 sequence reads: CASSEAWDRHF. The DNA for the CDR3 is TGTGCCAGCAGTGAAGCGTGGGACCGACATTTT.

V is TRBV20-1 and J is TRBJ2-2; TRBD1 agrees at 7 bases. Germline V gene sequence: CDR1 DFQATT, CDR2 SNEGSKA (reference sequence). CDR3 length: 14 residues. J lost 1 base, V lost 4 bases, and 3 bases had no gene match. CDR3 DNA: TGCAGTGCTACCGACAGGGAGAACACCGGGGAGCTGTTTTTT. Amino acids: CSATDRENTGELFF.

The CDR3 protein is CASSLNRGVMNTEAFF. In DNA form, the CDR3 reads TGTGCCAGCAGCTTAAACAGGGGGGTAATGAACACTGAAGCTTTCTTT. The V gene is TRBV11-3, the J gene TRBJ1-1, with 8 bases fitting TRBD1. V shed 2 bases, J shed 0 bases, and the junction held 5 bases outside the gene matches. The CDR3 contains 16 residues. Germline V gives CDR1 SGHNT, CDR2 YENEEA.

The rearrangement uses TRBV4-3 and TRBJ2-3; D is ambiguous. This CDR3 comprises 16 residues. Germline CDR1 reads LGHNA; CDR2 reads YSLEER. Trimming took 0 bases from V and 4 from J, leaving 14 bases between them. The CDR3 sequence: CASSQDRIVSPDTQYF. In nucleotides, the CDR3 is TGCGCCAGCAGCCAAGACCGTATCGTAAGCCCAGATACGCAGTATTTT.

This clonotype was seen ten or more times. This rearrangement joins TRBV7-9 to TRBJ2-2, with a possible D match to TRBD2 (6 bases). The germline CDR1 and CDR2 sequences are SEHNR and FQNEAQ (reference sequence). The CDR3 runs 15 residues. Trimming pared 6 bases from V and 4 bases from J, leaving 15 bases between. The chain's CDR3 is CASSTAGWSTGELFF. The CDR3 DNA is TGTGCCAGCAGTACCGCGGGGTGGAGCACCGGGGAGCTGTTTTTT. Combining the CDR3 with reference TRBV7-9 and TRBJ2-2 gives the whole variable domain DTGVSQNPRHKITKRGQNVTFRCDPISEHNRLYWYRQTLGQGPEFLTYFQNEAQLEKSRLLSDRFSAERPKGSFSTLEIQRTEQGDSAMYLCASSTAGWSTGELFFGEGSRLTVL.

A word on this clonotype: A much larger clone is a single base away; this may be a read error. The chain joins TRBV6-2 or TRBV6-3 to TRBJ1-3, with D tentatively TRBD1 (6 bases). There are 16 residues in the CDR3. The germline CDR1 and CDR2 sequences are MNHEY and SVGEGT. Written as DNA, the CDR3 is TGTGCCAGCAGTGAATACGGACAGCGCTCTGGAAACACCTTATATTTT. Its protein is CASSEYGQRSGNTLYF.

Note on this clonotype: Sequence at one end of the junction differs from germline and may be a read error. The chain recombines TRBV19 with TRBJ1-1; no clear D gene. Germline V lookup: CDR1 LNHDA, CDR2 SQIVND (reference sequence). The CDR3 is made up of 14 amino acids. The CDR3 region is CVSIPRAQDAEAFF. The CDR3, as DNA: TGTGTCAGTATCCCCCGGGCGCAAGACGCTGAAGCTTTCTTT.

This clonotype was counted many times. This chain links TRBV6-6 with TRBJ2-2; D is tentatively TRBD1 or TRBD2 (5 bases each). The CDR3 covers 15 residues. V was pared by 5 bases and J by 7 bases, with 17 bases between. The germline CDR1 and CDR2 sequences are MNHNY and SVGAGI (reference sequence). As DNA, the CDR3 is TGTGCCAGCAGTCCTCGGGACCGAGGTGGCGGGGAGCTGTTTTTT. It is translated as CASSPRDRGGGELFF.

This clonotype was seen at least ten times. The chain uses TRBV7-8 and TRBJ1-3, with TRBD1 identical over 7 bases. CDR1 and CDR2 (germline): SGHVS, FQNEAQ. This CDR3 region has 15 residues. J gave up 0 bases and V 4 bases, and 3 bases lay outside the gene matches. CDR3 protein: CASSSQGYSGNTIYF. The DNA for the CDR3 is TGTGCCAGCAGCTCACAGGGGTACTCTGGAAACACCATATATTTT. Based on the CDR3 plus reference TRBV7-8 and TRBJ1-3, the full variable domain is GAGVSQSPRYKVAKRGQDVALRCDPISGHVSLFWYQQALGQGPEFLTYFQNEAQLDKSGLPSDRFFAERPEGSVSTLKIQRTQQEDSAVYLCASSSQGYSGNTIYFGEGSWLTVV.

This clonotype has just a few counts. The V call is TRBV6-2 or TRBV6-3, the J call TRBJ1-5; TRBD1 matches at 9 bases. V shed 6 bases and J 7 bases; nucleotides not matched to a gene: 13. CDR3 length: 16 amino acids. The germline CDR1 and CDR2 sequences are MNHEY and SVGEGT. CDR3 region: CASSHTGTGIYQPQHF. CDR3 sequence (DNA): TGTGCCAGCAGCCACACCGGGACAGGGATTTACCAGCCCCAGCATTTT.

This clonotype occurred once. The rearrangement joins TRBV14 to TRBJ2-7; possibly TRBD1 for D (6 bases). Germline V lookup: CDR1 SGHDN, CDR2 FVKESK. The CDR3 runs to 14 residues. V lost 4 bases to trimming and J lost 3 bases, with 13 bases between them. The DNA for the CDR3 is TGTGCCAGCAGCCCCAGGGGTAGATACTACGAGCAGTACTTC. Its translation: CASSPRGRYYEQYF.

This clonotype was seen at least ten times. This sequence joins TRBV7-8 and TRBJ1-1; D gene unclear. The CDR3 sequence is 14 residues long. The germline V gene encodes CDR1 SGHVS and CDR2 FQNEAQ. V was pared by 1 base and J by 7 bases, with 13 bases between. Here the CDR3 DNA reads TGTGCCAGCAGCTTAGATCGCAGGAGGGATGAAGCTTTCTTT. It is translated as CASSLDRRRDEAFF.

This clonotype was found a few times. V and J are TRBV28 and TRBJ2-7; D possibly corresponds to TRBD2 (6 bases). The V gene lost 10 bases and the J gene lost 2 bases, with 15 bases spanning the gap. From germline, CDR1 is MDHEN and CDR2 SYDVKM. The CDR3 consists of 13 residues. CDR3 region: CATTGDRAYEQYF. The CDR3 DNA sequence: TGTGCCACAACGGGGGACCGGGCCTACGAGCAGTACTTC. The full variable domain, with the rest looked up from reference TRBV28 and TRBJ2-7, is DVKVTQSSRYLVKRTGEKVFLECVQDMDHENMFWYRQDPGLGLRLIYFSYDVKMKEKGDIPEGYSVSREKKERFSLILESASTNQTSMYLCATTGDRAYEQYFGPGTRLTVT.

The gene calls are TRBV7-6 and TRBJ1-6; possibly TRBD1 for D (6 bases). In germline, CDR1 is SGHVS, CDR2 FNYEAQ. CDR3 length: 14 residues. The V gene lost 5 bases and the J gene lost 13 bases, with 18 bases spanning the gap. CDR3 bases: TGTGCCAGCAGCCAACCGGGACAACCGGAGCCCCTCCACTTT. The encoded protein is CASSQPGQPEPLHF.

V usage is TRBV5-1 and J usage is TRBJ2-3; tentative D call: TRBD2 (7 bases). Germline CDR1 is SGHRS and CDR2 is YFSETQ. The CDR3 contains 15 residues. V lost 4 bases and J lost 2, with 14 bases in between. This CDR3 is CASSVWGGATDTQYF. In nucleotides, the CDR3 is TGCGCCAGCAGCGTTTGGGGGGGGGCCACAGATACGCAGTATTTT.

The chain uses TRBV24-1 and TRBJ2-1; perhaps TRBD2 as D (5 bases). Trimming left V 4 bases short and J 2 bases short, with 14 bases between. Germline lookup yields CDR1 KGHDR and CDR2 SFDVKD. The CDR3 contains 16 residues. CDR3 coding DNA: TGTGCCACCAGTGACCGGACTGGCCCCCCCTACAATGAGCAGTTCTTC. Translated: CATSDRTGPPYNEQFF.

This clonotype was counted many times. The V and J genes are TRBV7-8 and TRBJ2-1; D is possibly TRBD2 (6 bases). This CDR3 has 16 residues. With 1 base removed from V and 3 bases from J, the gap between germline ends came to 13 bases. From germline, CDR1 is SGHVS and CDR2 FQNEAQ. For the CDR3, the DNA is TGTGCCAGCAGCTTAGATGTTCGGGGGTTCTACAATGAGCAGTTCTTC. Protein product: CASSLDVRGFYNEQFF.

The chain is built from TRBV9 and TRBJ1-1, with D possibly being TRBD1 (6 bases). V was clipped by 5 bases and J by 6 bases, with 8 bases between them. Germline CDR1 is SGDLS and CDR2 is YYNGEE. The CDR3 loop spans 11 amino acids. CDR3 in DNA: TGTGCCAGCAGGGAGGGGGCTGAAGCTTTCTTT. Its translation is CASREGAEAFF.

This rearrangement joins TRBV28 to TRBJ2-7, with 8 nucleotides matching TRBD2. Germline values: CDR1 MDHEN, CDR2 SYDVKM. V lost 3 bases, J lost 2 bases, and 3 bases stayed unmatched. CDR3 size: 14 residues. The DNA for the CDR3 is TGTGCCAGCAGTTTGCCGGGGGGGGCCTACGAGCAGTACGTC. This gives the protein CASSLPGGAYEQYV.

The gene calls are TRBV24-1 and TRBJ2-1, with 13 bases lining up with TRBD2. The trim removed 10 bases at V and 4 bases at J, leaving 9 bases unmatched. Germline V gene lookup returns CDR1 KGHDR and CDR2 SFDVKD. The length of the CDR3 is 16 residues. As DNA, the CDR3 is TGTGCCACAGAAATCCCGGGACTAGCGGGGTACAATGAGCAGTTCTTC. Protein sequence: CATEIPGLAGYNEQFF.

This chain joins TRBV9 and TRBJ2-2, with TRBD1 as a possible D gene (5 bases). The CDR3 is 12 amino acids. Looked up from germline, CDR1 is SGDLS and CDR2 is YYNGEE. Trimming shortened V by 5 bases and J by 7 bases, and 9 bases separated the two germline ends. CDR3 region: CASRAGNGELFF. In DNA, the CDR3 is TGTGCCAGCAGAGCAGGGAACGGGGAGCTGTTTTTT.

In this sample, this clonotype turned up many times. V is TRBV15 and J is TRBJ1-4; D not certain. Germline lookup yields CDR1 LNHNV and CDR2 YYDKDF (reference sequence). V lost 0 bases, J lost 5 bases, and 7 bases lay in between. The CDR3 spans 14 residues. In DNA, the CDR3 is TGTGCCACCAGCAGAGACACCACCAATGAAAAACTGTTTTTT. Encoded protein: CATSRDTTNEKLFF.

J is TRBJ2-4 and V is TRBV28; D perhaps matches TRBD2 (5 bases). The length of the CDR3 is 18 residues. Deletions cut 5 bases from V and 1 base from J, with 21 bases between. Germline V gene sequence: CDR1 MDHEN, CDR2 SYDVKM. As DNA, the CDR3 is TGTGCCAGCAGTCCCTTGGTTTTCGGGTCGGGGGCCAAAAACATTCAGTACTTC. It codes for CASSPLVFGSGAKNIQYF.

This clonotype has more than one count but fewer than ten. The chain has TRBV29-1 and TRBJ2-1; 11 bases agree with TRBD2. This CDR3 region has 14 residues. Germline CDR1 and CDR2: SQVTM and ANQGSEA. Germline trimming cut 7 bases from V and 2 bases from J; bases unmatched to any gene: 4. CDR3: CSDLAGGPYNEQFF. For the CDR3, the DNA is TGCAGCGATCTAGCGGGGGGCCCCTACAATGAGCAGTTCTTC.

This rearrangement joins TRBV29-1 to TRBJ2-1; D remains unclear. The CDR3 length is 14 residues. The germline gives CDR1 SQVTM, CDR2 ANQGSEA. V shed 0 bases and J shed 0 bases, with 6 bases lying between them. The CDR3 protein is CSVEDISSYNEQFF. DNA of the CDR3: TGCAGCGTTGAAGACATCAGCTCCTACAATGAGCAGTTCTTC.

This chain links TRBV6-6 with TRBJ2-2, with TRBD2 matching 10 bases. The CDR3 totals 17 residues. J was trimmed by 2 bases and V by 2 bases; bases with no gene match: 5. The germline gives CDR1 MNHNY, CDR2 SVGAGI (reference sequence). CDR3 DNA sequence: TGTGCCAGCAGTTACAGGCTAGCGGGGGCCAACACCGGGGAGCTGTTTTTT. The encoded protein is CASSYRLAGANTGELFF.

This clonotype was recorded once. The chain employs TRBV20-1 and TRBJ2-7, with a weak D call TRBD2 (6 bases). CDR3 length: 13 amino acids. Deletions cut 3 bases from V and 3 bases from J, with 12 bases between. Germline V gene lookup returns CDR1 DFQATT and CDR2 SNEGSKA (reference sequence). The CDR3: CSARWPGDYEQYV. The CDR3 DNA is TGCAGTGCTAGGTGGCCGGGGGACTACGAGCAGTACGTC.